A single sample is the source of the 24 T cell receptor beta chains below, sequenced in a study of tumor and adjacent non-tumor tissue in lung cancer. Three rounds of nested PCR, following a modified ARM-PCR protocol, produced the TCRbeta library. From the multiplex PCR reads, TCRdb called clonotypes with MiXCR, one entry per CDR3 protein. The profile shows roughly 81,000 distinct CDR3 sequences, nearly 70% of them singletons. No cell sorting was done before RNA was extracted from the tissue. Source material: lung tumor tissue. The source is a woman between 70 and 85 years old with non-small cell lung cancer.

This clonotype appeared many times. The CDR3 sequence: CASSFNKIWREQYF. CDR3 bases: TGTGCCAGCAGTTTTAACAAAATTTGGAGGGAGCAGTACTTC. The chain links TRBV28 to TRBJ2-7, with D perhaps TRBD2 (5 bases). This CDR3 contains 14 residues. With 3 bases removed from V and 7 bases from J, the gap between germline ends came to 16 bases. Germline-derived CDR1 and CDR2 are MDHEN and SYDVKM.

This clonotype appeared a few times. This chain uses TRBV20-1 with TRBJ2-1; 8 bases match TRBD2. Losses at the gene ends were 3 bases for V and 5 bases for J; bases not matched to a gene: 12. CDR1 DFQATT and CDR2 SNEGSKA come from the germline V gene (reference sequence). CDR3 length equals 16 residues. DNA of the CDR3: TGCAGTGCTAGTTCTAGCGGGTCTTTTCCGCACAATGAGCAGTTCTTC. Its protein is CSASSSGSFPHNEQFF.

In the case of this clonotype: The junction shows a germline mismatch at one end, possibly a read error. J is TRBJ1-1 and V is TRBV4-2, with D unresolved. The CDR3 consists of 14 residues. CDR1 is LGHNA and CDR2 is YNFKEQ in the germline V gene. The CDR3 DNA follows: TGTGCCAGAAGCCAGAGCACCGGAAACACTGAAGTTTTCTTT. Its protein product is CARSQSTGNTEVFF.

Remarks on this clonotype: A junction end diverges from the germline sequence, so it may reflect a read error. The gene calls are TRBV12-3 or TRBV12-4 and TRBJ1-2, with D uncertain. The CDR3 covers 13 residues. The CDR3 is CAISPSENYGYTF. DNA for the CDR3: TGTGCCATCAGCCCGTCAGAGAACTATGGGTACACCTTC.

On this clonotype itself: One end of the junction is discordant with germline, which a read error may explain. This chain uses TRBV6-5 with TRBJ1-4; D is unclear. This CDR3 region has 17 residues. Germline CDR1 MNHEY, CDR2 SVGAGI. CDR3 DNA: TGTGCCAGCGGTTACTCAGACGGAACTGCAACTAATGAAAAATTGTTTTTT. Translating gives CASGYSDGTATNEKLFF.

A note on this clonotype: One junction end does not reproduce the germline sequence, and a read error may be involved. The chain is built from TRBV12-3 or TRBV12-4 and TRBJ2-6; TRBD1 might be the D (6 bases). This CDR3 is 18 amino acids long. The CDR3 bases are TGTGCCAGCAGTTACGGGACAACATGCTCGTCCGGGGCCAACGCCCTGACTTTC. It encodes CASSYGTTCSSGANALTF.

This clonotype was recorded many times. The chain links TRBV7-4 to TRBJ2-7; 7 bases line up with TRBD2. After removal of 5 bases from V and 5 bases from J, the junction contained 9 bases not matched to a gene. The CDR3 runs 14 residues. Germline CDR1 SGHVT, CDR2 SQSDAQ. The CDR3 coding sequence is TGTGCCAGCAGCCCCGAATGGGGGGGACACGAGCAGTACTTC. As protein: CASSPEWGGHEQYF.

Note on this clonotype: A clone one base away is much larger, so this may be a read error. The rearrangement uses TRBV28 and TRBJ2-7; no clear D gene. Per the germline V gene, CDR1 is MDHEN and CDR2 is SYDVKM. The CDR3 is made up of 12 amino acids. CDR3 in DNA: TGTGCCAGTAACGGAAACTCCTACGAGGAGTACTTC. Its protein is CASNGNSYEEYF.

This clonotype was counted many times. The chain is built from TRBV30 and TRBJ2-3; D gene uncertain. The V and J ends lost 0 bases and 7 bases respectively, with 5 bases between them. CDR3 length: 11 amino acids. The germline V gene has CDR1 GTSNPN and CDR2 SVGIG (reference sequence). The CDR3 region has the DNA TGTGCCTGGAGTGTAGGAAATACGCAGTATTTT. Translated: CAWSVGNTQYF. Based on the CDR3 plus reference TRBV30 and TRBJ2-3, the full variable domain is SQTIHQWPATLVQPVGSPLSLECTVEGTSNPNLYWYRQAAGRGLQLLFYSVGIGQISSEVPQNLSASRPQDRQFILSSKKLLLSDSGFYLCAWSVGNTQYFGPGTRLTVL.

As to this clonotype: The junction and the germline gene differ at one end; a read error may be behind it. The rearrangement uses TRBV6-5 and TRBJ1-5; D unresolved. Germline V gives CDR1 MNHEY, CDR2 SVGAGI. The CDR3 is made up of 15 amino acids. CDR3 sequence reads: CANSYSGMGNQPKHF. CDR3 nucleotide sequence: TGTGCCAACAGTTACTCGGGTATGGGCAATCAGCCCAAGCATTTT.

This clonotype was detected ten times or more. This chain connects TRBV19 to TRBJ2-1, with a weak D call TRBD2 (5 bases). V was shortened by 1 base and J by 5 bases, with 12 bases between the two germline ends. Germline loops: CDR1 LNHDA, CDR2 SQIVND (reference sequence). The CDR3 loop spans 15 amino acids. The CDR3 loop reads CASSIGPLEHNEQFF. In DNA form, the CDR3 reads TGTGCCAGTAGTATAGGTCCACTAGAACACAATGAGCAGTTCTTC.

This rearrangement joins TRBV6-4 to TRBJ2-7, with TRBD2 matching 10 bases. With 7 bases clipped from V and 4 bases from J, the junction kept 7 bases outside the gene matches. This CDR3 contains 14 residues. Germline-derived CDR1 and CDR2 are MRHNA and SNTAGT. The CDR3 bases are TGTGCCAGCACTCCACTAGCGGGAAATTACGAGCAGTACTTC. This encodes CASTPLAGNYEQYF.

This clonotype came up a few times. Compared with germline, one end of the junction differs, possibly owing to a read error. This chain links TRBV5-1 with TRBJ1-6, with D maybe TRBD1 (6 bases). Germline-derived CDR1 and CDR2 are SGHRS and YFSETQ. The CDR3 is 15 amino acids. CDR3 amino acids: CASSLTGGGGSPLYF. CDR3 nucleotides: TGCGCCAGTAGCTTGACAGGCGGCGGGGGATCACCCCTCTACTTT.

About this clonotype itself: Mismatch with germline at one junction end may stem from a read error. The chain carries TRBV5-6 and TRBJ2-1; D unresolved. This CDR3 contains 14 residues. Germline V lookup: CDR1 SGHDT, CDR2 YYEEEE. CDR3 sequence reads: CASSVGLLRNEQLF. CDR3 coding DNA: TGTGCCAGCAGTGTAGGGTTACTCAGGAATGAGCAGTTATTC.

Comment on this clonotype: Sequence at one end of the junction differs from germline and may be a read error. In DNA, the CDR3 is TGTGCCAGCAGCTTAAGCATGGCCTACAATGAGAAGTTCTTC. Its protein is CASSLSMAYNEKFF. The chain uses TRBV7-9 and TRBJ2-1, with D hard to call. This CDR3 is built from 14 residues. From germline, CDR1 is SEHNR and CDR2 FQNEAQ (reference sequence).

The chain joins TRBV4-2 to TRBJ2-2; 10 bases align to TRBD2. CDR3 length: 17 amino acids. V lost 4 bases, J lost 14 bases, and 19 bases stayed unmatched. CDR1 is LGHNA, CDR2 YNFKEQ, per germline. CDR3 sequence (DNA): TGTGCCAGCAGCCGAGTTGAAAGCGGGAGGGCCGACGGGGGACTGTTTTTT. Translation gives CASSRVESGRADGGLFF.

A remark on this clonotype: The CDR3 ends on some other residue instead of the conserved phenylalanine or tryptophan, so this is likely a read error. The limits of the CDR3 on the DNA are not certain, so only TCRdb's listed CDR3 is given. The CDR3 is CASRGLAGYFGELIS. This rearrangement joins TRBV4-1 to TRBJ2-2; the D segment call TRBD2 is taken from the table without a DNA check. In germline, CDR1 is MGHRA, CDR2 YSYEKL. The CDR3 is 15 residues long, ends included.

This clonotype was observed once. V is TRBV5-6 and J is TRBJ1-6; the match to TRBD1 covers 8 bases. Losses at the gene ends were 7 bases for V and 7 bases for J; bases not matched to a gene: 10. The CDR3 is 15 residues long. CDR1 and CDR2 from the germline V gene are SGHDT and YYEEEE. The CDR3 protein is CASCQGAQGNSPLHF. The CDR3 region has the DNA TGTGCCAGCTGCCAGGGGGCGCAAGGAAATTCACCCCTCCACTTT.

The gene calls are TRBV6-1 and TRBJ1-2; D uncertain. V dropped 8 bases and J dropped 4 bases, with 14 bases sitting between them. The CDR3 totals 13 residues. CDR1 is MNHNS, CDR2 SASEGT, per germline. The CDR3 DNA reads as TGTGCCAGCGATCGGGAAAGTATCTATGGCTACACCTTC. Amino acids: CASDRESIYGYTF.

The rearrangement joins TRBV29-1 to TRBJ2-4; D may be TRBD1 (5 bases). CDR1 is SQVTM, CDR2 ANQGSEA, per germline. This CDR3 has 12 residues. The CDR3 spells CSLGASRDIQYF. The CDR3 coding sequence is TGCAGTCTTGGGGCATCAAGGGACATTCAGTACTTC.

Remarks on this clonotype: The junction differs from germline at one of its ends, possibly a read error. The chain couples TRBV4-2 to TRBJ1-1; TRBD1 is a possible D gene (6 bases). Germline CDR1 is LGHNA and CDR2 is YNFKEQ. The CDR3 is made up of 15 amino acids. The DNA of the CDR3 is TGTGCCAACAGCCAATCGGGACAAGGGTCGACTGAAGCTTTCTTT. This translates into CANSQSGQGSTEAFF.

In its sample, this clonotype was seen a few times. Given a much more abundant clone one base away, this may be a read error. The genes are TRBV5-5 and TRBJ2-2; D remains unclear. The CDR3 runs 14 residues. Germline lookup yields CDR1 SGHKS and CDR2 YYEKEE (reference sequence). The CDR3 region is CANSSSPNTGELFF. Written as DNA, the CDR3 is TGTGCCAACAGCTCGTCCCCCAACACCGGGGAGCTGTTTTTT.

This clonotype was detected once. The chain combines TRBV5-6 with TRBJ2-7; unclear D gene. Germline assignment: CDR1 SGHDT and CDR2 YYEEEE. The CDR3 length is 12 residues. CDR3 sequence reads: CASCLSSYEQYF. The CDR3 nucleotides are TGTGCTAGCTGCCTCTCTTCCTACGAGCAGTACTTC.

This clonotype has only one observation. Mismatch with germline at one junction end may stem from a read error. The chain uses TRBV28 and TRBJ1-1; D is undetermined. In germline, CDR1 is MDHEN, CDR2 SYDVKM. The length of the CDR3 is 10 residues. This CDR3 reads CATYGVEVFF. The CDR3 bases are TGTGCTACTTATGGTGTTGAAGTTTTCTTT.